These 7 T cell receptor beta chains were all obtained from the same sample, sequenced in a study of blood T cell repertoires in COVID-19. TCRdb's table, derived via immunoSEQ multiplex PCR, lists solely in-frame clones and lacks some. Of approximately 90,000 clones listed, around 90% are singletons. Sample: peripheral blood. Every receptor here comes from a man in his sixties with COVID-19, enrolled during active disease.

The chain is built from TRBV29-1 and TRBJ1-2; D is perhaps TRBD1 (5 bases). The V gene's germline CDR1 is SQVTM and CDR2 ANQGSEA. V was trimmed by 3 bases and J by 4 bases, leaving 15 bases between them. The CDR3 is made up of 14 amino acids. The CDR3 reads CSVDRQTVGYGYTF. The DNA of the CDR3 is TGCAGCGTTGACCGACAGACAGTCGGCTATGGCTACACCTTC.

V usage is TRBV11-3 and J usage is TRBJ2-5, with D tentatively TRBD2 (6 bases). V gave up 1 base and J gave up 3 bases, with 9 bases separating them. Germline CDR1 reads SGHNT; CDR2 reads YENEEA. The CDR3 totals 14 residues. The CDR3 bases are TGTGCCAGCAGCTTAGCGGGAGTCAAAGAGACCCAGTACTTC. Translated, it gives CASSLAGVKETQYF.

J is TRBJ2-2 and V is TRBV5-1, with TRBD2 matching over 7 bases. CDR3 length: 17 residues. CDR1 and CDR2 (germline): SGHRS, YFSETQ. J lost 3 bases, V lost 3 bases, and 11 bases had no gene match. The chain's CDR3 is CASSSHGEGRHTGELFF. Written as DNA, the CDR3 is TGCGCCAGCAGCTCCCATGGGGAGGGCCGACACACCGGGGAGCTGTTTTTT.

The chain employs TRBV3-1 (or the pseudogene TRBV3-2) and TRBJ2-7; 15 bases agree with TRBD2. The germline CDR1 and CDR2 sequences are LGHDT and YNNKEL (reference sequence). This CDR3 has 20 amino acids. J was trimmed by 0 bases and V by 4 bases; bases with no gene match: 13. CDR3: CASSRGTSGRTLKSSYEQYF. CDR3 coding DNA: TGTGCCAGCAGCCGAGGGACTAGCGGGAGGACCCTTAAGAGCTCCTACGAGCAGTACTTC.

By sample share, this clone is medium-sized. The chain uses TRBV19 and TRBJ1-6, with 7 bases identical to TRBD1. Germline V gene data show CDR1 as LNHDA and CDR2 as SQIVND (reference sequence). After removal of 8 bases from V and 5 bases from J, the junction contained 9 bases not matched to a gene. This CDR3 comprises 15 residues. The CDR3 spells CASSPQGFDNSPLHF. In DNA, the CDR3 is TGTGCCAGTTCACCACAGGGGTTCGATAATTCACCCCTCCACTTT. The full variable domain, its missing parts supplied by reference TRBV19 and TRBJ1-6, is DGGITQSPKYLFRKEGQNVTLSCEQNLNHDAMYWYRQDPGQGLRLIYYSQIVNDFQKGDIAEGYSVSREKKESFPLTVTSAQKNPTAFYLCASSPQGFDNSPLHFGNGTRLTVT.

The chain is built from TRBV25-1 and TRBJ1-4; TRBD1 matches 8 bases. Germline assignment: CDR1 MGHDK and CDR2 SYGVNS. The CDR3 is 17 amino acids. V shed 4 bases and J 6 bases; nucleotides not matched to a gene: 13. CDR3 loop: CASSGGSQGAMDEKLFF. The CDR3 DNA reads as TGTGCCAGCAGTGGTGGATCCCAGGGGGCAATGGATGAAAAACTGTTTTTT.

The CDR3 spells CASSGTPAGTVQETQYF. The DNA for the CDR3 is TGTGCCAGCAGCGGAACTCCGGCGGGGACGGTACAAGAGACCCAGTACTTC. V gene TRBV5-4 combines with J gene TRBJ2-5; tentative D call: TRBD2 (6 bases). Between the trimmed V and J ends, which lost 4 bases and 2 bases, there was a span of 21 bases. Germline V CDR1 and CDR2: SGHNT, YYREEE (reference sequence). CDR3 size: 17 residues. The full variable domain, with the rest looked up from reference TRBV5-4 and TRBJ2-5, is ETGVTQSPTHLIKTRGQQVTLRCSSQSGHNTVSWYQQALGQGPQFIFQYYREEENGRGNFPPRFSGLQFPNYSSELNVNALELDDSALYLCASSGTPAGTVQETQYFGPGTRLLVL.